A single T cell receptor (beta chain) is shown here with its context. CDR3 size: 17 residues. Trimming shortened V by 7 bases and J by 0 bases, and 19 bases separated the two germline ends. Germline loops: CDR1 LNHDA, CDR2 SQIVND (reference sequence). In the original analysis: Estimates of nucleated cell counts were drawn from the amplification of reference gene primers. The table came from immunoSEQ multiplex PCR; TCRdb's copy has only in-frame clones and leaves some out. Clonal size and the V and J genes are those of that table, whereas D and trimming came from the DNA. This sample has roughly 140,000 clones, with 78% found just once. The record originates from a study of blood T cell repertoires in COVID-19. Study-wide context: COVID-19 samples, acute and convalescent, were from the United States, Italy and Spain. PBMCs, B-cell-depleted T cells, or T cells provided the cDNA or gDNA that made up the material.

What was sequenced was peripheral blood. The TCR originated in a woman aged 60 to 75 with acute or convalescent COVID-19. The V and J genes are TRBV19 and TRBJ1-5, with D unclear. As DNA, the CDR3 is TGTGCCAGTACTAACTCCACCCGATTCGTTAGCAATCAGCCCCAGCATTTT. It yields the protein CASTNSTRFVSNQPQHF.